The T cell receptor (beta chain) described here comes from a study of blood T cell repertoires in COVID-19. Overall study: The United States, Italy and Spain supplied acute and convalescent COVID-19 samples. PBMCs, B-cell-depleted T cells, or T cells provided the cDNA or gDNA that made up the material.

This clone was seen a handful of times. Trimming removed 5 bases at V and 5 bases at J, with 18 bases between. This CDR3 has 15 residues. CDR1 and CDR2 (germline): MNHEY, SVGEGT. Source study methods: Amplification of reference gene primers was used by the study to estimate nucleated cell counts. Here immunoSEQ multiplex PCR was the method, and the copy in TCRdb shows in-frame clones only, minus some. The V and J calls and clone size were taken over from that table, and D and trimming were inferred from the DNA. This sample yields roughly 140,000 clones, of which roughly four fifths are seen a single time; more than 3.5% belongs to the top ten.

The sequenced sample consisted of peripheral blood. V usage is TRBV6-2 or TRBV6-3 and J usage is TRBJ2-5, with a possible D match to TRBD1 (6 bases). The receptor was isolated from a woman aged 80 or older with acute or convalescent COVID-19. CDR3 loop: CASSPGTGSLETQYF. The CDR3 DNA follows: TGTGCCAGCAGTCCCGGTACAGGGTCGCTTGAGACCCAGTACTTC.